Each of the 5 T cell receptor beta chains below was sequenced from the same sample in a study of blood T cell repertoires in COVID-19. Sequencing was performed with immunoSEQ multiplex PCR; in TCRdb, only in-frame clones are kept and a portion is missing. This table holds approximately 300,000 clones, around four fifths found once. Material: peripheral blood. All receptors come from a woman aged 45 to 65 with acute or convalescent COVID-19.

CDR3 protein: CASSADGQGAEGYTF. CDR3 nucleotide sequence: TGCGCCAGCAGCGCGGATGGACAGGGGGCAGAGGGCTACACCTTC. The chain links TRBV5-1 to TRBJ1-2; the match to TRBD1 covers 11 bases. The J segment lost 8 bases and the V segment lost 4 bases, leaving 10 bases of the junction unmatched. Germline V gives CDR1 SGHRS, CDR2 YFSETQ. CDR3 length: 15 residues. Based on the CDR3 plus reference TRBV5-1 and TRBJ1-2, the full variable domain is KAGVTQTPRYLIKTRGQQVTLSCSPISGHRSVSWYQQTPGQGLQFLFEYFSETQRNKGNFPGRFSGRQFSNSRSEMNVSTLELGDSALYLCASSADGQGAEGYTFGSGTRLTVV.

The V call is TRBV2, the J call TRBJ1-3; D remains ambiguous. V lost 7 bases and J 0 bases, leaving 10 bases between the germline ends. The CDR3 is 14 residues long. CDR1 is SNHLY and CDR2 is FYNNEI in the germline V gene. CDR3 sequence: CASILTNSGNTIYF. CDR3 DNA: TGTGCCAGCATTCTAACCAACTCTGGAAACACCATATATTTT.

The chain couples TRBV27 to TRBJ2-3; a weak D match, TRBD2 (6 bases). Germline CDR1 MNHEY, CDR2 SMNVEV (reference sequence). Trimming cost V 7 bases and J 6 bases, with 8 bases left between them. This CDR3 spans 11 amino acids. CDR3 sequence: CASNGGDTQYF. The CDR3 coding sequence is TGTGCCAGCAACGGAGGGGATACGCAGTATTTT.

V usage is TRBV3-1 (or the pseudogene TRBV3-2) and J usage is TRBJ1-2; D is perhaps TRBD1 (6 bases). Trimming left V 4 bases short and J 1 base short, with 13 bases between. This CDR3 has 15 amino acids. Germline-derived CDR1 and CDR2 are LGHDT and YNNKEL (reference sequence). CDR3 protein: CASSPRDKLNYGYTF. The CDR3 DNA reads as TGTGCCAGCAGCCCCCGGGACAAACTTAACTATGGCTACACCTTC.

The rearrangement uses TRBV5-1 and TRBJ1-6; weak D call: TRBD1 (6 bases). Trimming stripped 5 bases from V and 4 bases from J, with 13 bases between. The CDR3 is 15 residues long. CDR1 SGHRS and CDR2 YFSETQ come from the germline V gene. In DNA form, the CDR3 reads TGCGCCAGCAGAGGGGACATTTCTTATAATTCACCCCTCCACTTT. This codes for CASRGDISYNSPLHF.